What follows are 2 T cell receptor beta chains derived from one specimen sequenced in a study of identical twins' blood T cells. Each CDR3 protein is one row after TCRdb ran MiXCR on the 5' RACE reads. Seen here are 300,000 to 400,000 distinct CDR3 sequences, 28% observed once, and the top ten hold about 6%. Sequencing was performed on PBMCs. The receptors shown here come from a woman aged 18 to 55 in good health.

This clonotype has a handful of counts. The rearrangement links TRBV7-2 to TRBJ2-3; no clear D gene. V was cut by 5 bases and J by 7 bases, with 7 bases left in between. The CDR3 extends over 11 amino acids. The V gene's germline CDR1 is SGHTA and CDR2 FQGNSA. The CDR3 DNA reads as TGTGCCAGCAGCCGATGGAATACGCAGTATTTT. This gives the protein CASSRWNTQYF.

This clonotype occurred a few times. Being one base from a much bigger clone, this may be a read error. CDR3 nucleotides: TGTGCCAGCAGCTTGGACAGGGATGAAAAACTGTTTTTT. Translated: CASSLDRDEKLFF. The gene calls are TRBV5-5 and TRBJ1-4; tentative D call: TRBD1 (6 bases). Trimming stripped 0 bases from V and 6 bases from J, with 6 bases between. Germline CDR1 is SGHKS and CDR2 is YYEKEE (reference sequence). The CDR3 contains 13 residues. Using reference TRBV5-5 and TRBJ1-4 for the parts outside the CDR3, the full variable domain is DAGVTQSPTHLIKTRGQQVTLRCSPISGHKSVSWYQQVLGQGPQFIFQYYEKEERGRGNFPDRFSARQFPNYSSELNVNALLLGDSALYLCASSLDRDEKLFFGSGTQLSVL.